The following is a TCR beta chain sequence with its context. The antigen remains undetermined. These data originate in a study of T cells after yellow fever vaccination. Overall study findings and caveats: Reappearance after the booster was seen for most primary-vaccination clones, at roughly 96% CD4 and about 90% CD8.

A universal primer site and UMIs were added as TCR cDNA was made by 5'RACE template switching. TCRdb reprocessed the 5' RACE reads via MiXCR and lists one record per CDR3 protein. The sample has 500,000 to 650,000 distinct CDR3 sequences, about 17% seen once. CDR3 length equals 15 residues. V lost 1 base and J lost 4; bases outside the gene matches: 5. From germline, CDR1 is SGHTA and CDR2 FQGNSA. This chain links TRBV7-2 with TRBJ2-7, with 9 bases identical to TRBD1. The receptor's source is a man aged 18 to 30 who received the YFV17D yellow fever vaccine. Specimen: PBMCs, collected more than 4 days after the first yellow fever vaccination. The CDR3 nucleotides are TGTGCCAGCAGCTTAGAAAGGGACAGGGTTTACGAGCAGTACTTC. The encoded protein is CASSLERDRVYEQYF.